This T cell receptor (beta chain) was obtained from a study of cytomegalovirus exposure and HLA in healthy donors. Overall study: An earlier analysis found fewer than 120 million unique TCR beta sequences from about 190 million T cells. Study findings and constraints: Solely CMV serostatus was available to characterize immune exposure.

With regard to this clone: Its specificity is not known.

V lost 4 bases to trimming and J lost 0 bases; unmatched junction nucleotides: 0. CDR3 length: 14 residues. The germline V gene has CDR1 MNHEY and CDR2 SMNVEV (reference sequence). The PCR employed 60 Vbeta primers together with 13 Jbeta primers. In the original workflow: Roughly 83 million unique TCR beta chains, approximately 11 million of them shared, were counted by a later analysis. Using immunoSEQ multiplex PCR, the repertoire was profiled, and TCRdb retains in-frame clones only, with some absent. The V and J calls and clone size come from that table; D and trimming were worked out from the DNA. The sample lists roughly 100,000 clones, more than 75% occurring once.

This TCR was sampled from a woman in her late teens or twenties in good health and CMV-seropositive. The gene calls are TRBV27 and TRBJ2-4, with 7 bases matching TRBD2. Specimen: PBMCs. In DNA, the CDR3 is TGTGCCAGCAGTTCTAGCGGAGCCAAAAACATTCAGTACTTC. Amino acid sequence: CASSSSGAKNIQYF.